One and the same sample provided the 27 T cell receptor beta chains below, sequenced in a study of shared clonotypes between healthy human individuals. CD8 cells regarded as naive lacked CD45RO, were positively chosen for CCR7, and omitted terminally differentiated effector memory CD45RA+ cells. Here immunoSEQ multiplex PCR was the method, and the copy in TCRdb shows in-frame clones only, minus some. The profile shows about 2.2 million clones, 90% to 95% of them singletons. The sequenced material came from naive CD8+ T cells from PBMCs. The source is a man aged 18 to 29 in good health. Some clones in this sample may be carry-over from other donors' samples.

This rearrangement joins TRBV4-1 to TRBJ2-3; the match to TRBD2 covers 7 bases. V trimming: 4 bases; J trimming: 1 base; junction bases outside the gene matches: 8. The CDR3 has 16 amino acids. CDR1 and CDR2 (germline): MGHRA, YSYEKL. CDR3 amino acids: CASSRAGTTRTDTQYF. The CDR3 bases are TGCGCCAGCAGCCGAGCCGGGACTACTCGCACAGATACGCAGTATTTT.

The genes are TRBV20-1 and TRBJ1-1; D gene ambiguous. V lost 1 base and J lost 10, with 4 bases in between. The CDR3 covers 9 residues. From germline, CDR1 is DFQATT and CDR2 SNEGSKA (reference sequence). Here the CDR3 reads CSARAPAFF. CDR3 nucleotides: TGCAGTGCTAGAGCACCAGCTTTCTTT.

The rearrangement uses TRBV7-2 and TRBJ2-7; TRBD1 aligns across 8 bases. The CDR3 totals 16 residues. Germline CDR1 SGHTA, CDR2 FQGNSA. V was pared by 10 bases and J by 4 bases, with 18 bases of the junction left unmatched. This CDR3 is CAISPLISQGAYEQYF. The CDR3 DNA reads TGTGCCATCTCCCCCCTCATATCCCAGGGGGCTTACGAGCAGTACTTC.

The chain joins TRBV7-9 to TRBJ2-5; D is ambiguous. This CDR3 comprises 14 residues. Trimming stripped 2 bases from V and 2 bases from J, with 9 bases between. Germline loops: CDR1 SEHNR, CDR2 FQNEAQ (reference sequence). CDR3 residues: CASSLLSPQETQYF. For the CDR3, the DNA is TGTGCCAGCAGCTTATTGTCCCCTCAAGAGACCCAGTACTTC.

V and J are TRBV19 and TRBJ2-2; D is undetermined. Deletions cut 5 bases from V and 0 bases from J, with 10 bases between. Germline assignment: CDR1 LNHDA and CDR2 SQIVND (reference sequence). The CDR3 length is 15 residues. The CDR3 region is CASSSYGSNTGELFF. In DNA, the CDR3 is TGTGCCAGTAGTTCATACGGGTCGAACACCGGGGAGCTGTTTTTT.

The rearrangement links TRBV4-1 to TRBJ2-7; D assignment may be TRBD1 or TRBD2 (5 bases each). CDR1 is MGHRA and CDR2 is YSYEKL in the germline V gene. This CDR3 is 15 amino acids long. V lost 2 bases and J lost 2, with 13 bases in between. The CDR3, as DNA: TGCGCCAGCAGCCAATCCGGGACGGCGACCTACGAGCAGTACTTC. Encoded protein: CASSQSGTATYEQYF.

The rearrangement uses TRBV13 and TRBJ2-5; D is possibly TRBD1 or TRBD2 (5 bases each). V lost 3 bases and J 0 bases, leaving 11 bases between the germline ends. Germline loops: CDR1 PRHDT, CDR2 FYEKMQ (reference sequence). The CDR3 is 15 amino acids. The chain's CDR3 is CASSFGTEDQETQYF. CDR3 coding DNA: TGTGCCAGCAGCTTCGGGACGGAGGACCAAGAGACCCAGTACTTC.

The chain links TRBV6-5 to TRBJ1-1, with D possibly matching TRBD1 (5 bases). Trimming removed 6 bases from V and 4 bases from J, with 18 bases in between. Germline V gene sequence: CDR1 MNHEY, CDR2 SVGAGI. The length of the CDR3 is 15 residues. The CDR3 protein is CASSLGDLLSTEAFF. The CDR3, as DNA: TGTGCCAGCAGCCTGGGGGACCTCCTGAGCACTGAAGCTTTCTTT.

This chain links TRBV12-5 with TRBJ2-2; D not resolved. The CDR3 has 13 amino acids. Germline V gene lookup returns CDR1 LGHNT and CDR2 FRNRAP. Deletions cut 3 bases from V and 8 bases from J, with 10 bases between. In DNA form, the CDR3 reads TGTGCTAGTGGTTTAGGTCCCCAAGGGGAGCTGTTTTTT. Amino acid sequence: CASGLGPQGELFF.

V usage is TRBV19 and J usage is TRBJ2-1; no clear D. The CDR3 covers 14 residues. Germline CDR1 reads LNHDA; CDR2 reads SQIVND (reference sequence). V lost 1 base and J 2 bases, leaving 6 bases between the germline ends. CDR3 amino acids: CASSIGNPYNEQFF. The CDR3 DNA sequence: TGTGCCAGTAGTATAGGCAACCCCTACAATGAGCAGTTCTTC. Supplemented by reference TRBV19 and TRBJ2-1, the full variable domain reads DGGITQSPKYLFRKEGQNVTLSCEQNLNHDAMYWYRQDPGQGLRLIYYSQIVNDFQKGDIAEGYSVSREKKESFPLTVTSAQKNPTAFYLCASSIGNPYNEQFFGPGTRLTVL.

The gene calls are TRBV1 and TRBJ2-2; TRBD2 is the table's D call, not checked against the DNA. TRBV1 is a listed pseudogene. The CDR3 is 19 amino acids. CDR3 in DNA: TGCACCAGCAGCCAAGAAGGGCCCCCTAGCGGGGGGTTCCCCGGGGAGCTGTTTTTT. Amino acid sequence: CTSSQEGPPSGGFPGELFF.

This clone was seen only a few times. This chain connects TRBV9 to TRBJ1-4; D is perhaps TRBD1 (6 bases). The ends were cut back, 3 bases at V and 7 bases at J, with 13 bases in the middle. There are 14 residues in the CDR3. Germline V gene data show CDR1 as SGDLS and CDR2 as YYNGEE. CDR3 coding DNA: TGTGCCAGCAGCGGTACAGGGTCAGGTGAAAAACTGTTTTTT. It translates to CASSGTGSGEKLFF.

This CDR3 reads CASSFYLRSEGYTF. In nucleotides, the CDR3 is TGTGCCAGCAGCTTCTACCTCAGGTCTGAAGGCTACACCTTC. The genes are TRBV7-9 and TRBJ1-2; D gene unclear. From germline, CDR1 is SEHNR and CDR2 FQNEAQ (reference sequence). The CDR3 totals 14 residues. Trimming left V 3 bases short and J 8 bases short, with 16 bases between.

The chain recombines TRBV5-4 with TRBJ1-2; no reliable D call. The CDR3 extends over 12 amino acids. The germline CDR1 and CDR2 sequences are SGHNT and YYREEE (reference sequence). Trimming stripped 4 bases from V and 2 bases from J, with 6 bases between. The CDR3 DNA reads TGTGCCAGCAGCCCAGAGAACTATGGCTACACCTTC. It specifies CASSPENYGYTF. Combining the CDR3 with reference TRBV5-4 and TRBJ1-2 gives the whole variable domain ETGVTQSPTHLIKTRGQQVTLRCSSQSGHNTVSWYQQALGQGPQFIFQYYREEENGRGNFPPRFSGLQFPNYSSELNVNALELDDSALYLCASSPENYGYTFGSGTRLTVV.

The V gene is TRBV4-3, the J gene TRBJ2-2; D uncertain. Trimming took off 3 bases at V and 4 bases at J, with 9 bases between the two ends. This CDR3 has 14 residues. Per germline, CDR1 LGHNA and CDR2 YSLEER. In DNA form, the CDR3 reads TGCGCCAGCAGCCAGGAAAGGGCCACCGGGGAGCTGTTTTTT. Protein product: CASSQERATGELFF.

CDR3 nucleotide sequence: TGTGCCAGCAGCTTAAGGGGTGGGGGCCTTGAGCAGTTCTTC. Its translation is CASSLRGGGLEQFF. The V gene is TRBV7-9, the J gene TRBJ2-1, with a weak D call TRBD1 (6 bases). The CDR3 is 14 residues long. Germline CDR1 SEHNR, CDR2 FQNEAQ (reference sequence). V was clipped by 2 bases and J by 9 bases, with 14 bases between them.

This clone was detected only once. The chain employs TRBV19 and TRBJ2-1, with TRBD2 identical over 9 bases. This CDR3 contains 15 residues. Trimming at V came to 6 bases and at J to 9 bases, leaving 12 bases not matched to a gene. CDR1 and CDR2 from the germline V gene are LNHDA and SQIVND (reference sequence). CDR3 amino acids: CASRVGAGGVSEQFF. The CDR3 coding sequence is TGTGCCAGTAGGGTGGGAGCGGGAGGCGTAAGTGAGCAGTTCTTC.

About this clone itself: The sample carries other DNA sequences with the same CDR3. CDR3: CATSRDRDNNQPQHF. DNA of the CDR3: TGTGCCACCAGCAGAGATCGGGACAATAATCAGCCCCAGCATTTT. The chain uses TRBV15 and TRBJ1-5, with D maybe TRBD1 (6 bases). The V and J ends lost 0 bases and 4 bases respectively, with 10 bases between them. CDR1 is LNHNV and CDR2 is YYDKDF in the germline V gene (reference sequence). The CDR3 spans 15 residues.

The V gene is TRBV11-1, the J gene TRBJ1-5; 7 nucleotides line up with TRBD1. Germline V gives CDR1 SGHAT, CDR2 FQDESV (reference sequence). The CDR3 contains 16 residues. J was trimmed by 10 bases and V by 0 bases; bases with no gene match: 12. CDR3 nucleotide sequence: TGTGCCAGCAGCTTAGCGCCAGGGGGAGAATCACAACCCCAGCATTTT. Translating gives CASSLAPGGESQPQHF.

The chain couples TRBV9 to TRBJ2-4; 7 bases map to TRBD1. This CDR3 has 15 amino acids. CDR1 and CDR2 (germline): SGDLS, YYNGEE. Trimming took 2 bases from V and 6 from J; bases not matched to a gene: 8. CDR3 amino acids: CASSVGTASGNIQYF. For the CDR3, the DNA is TGTGCCAGCAGCGTGGGGACAGCCTCAGGAAACATTCAGTACTTC.

As for this clone: This sample includes further DNA sequences coding for the same CDR3. The chain joins TRBV19 to TRBJ2-7, with TRBD1 identical over 10 bases. Germline V gives CDR1 LNHDA, CDR2 SQIVND (reference sequence). V trimming: 6 bases; J trimming: 5 bases; junction bases outside the gene matches: 7. This CDR3 spans 14 amino acids. CDR3 in amino acids: CASSPGQGVDEQYF. The CDR3 bases are TGTGCCAGTAGCCCTGGACAGGGGGTAGACGAGCAGTACTTC.

The chain employs TRBV6-5 and TRBJ2-3, with D possibly being TRBD2 (5 bases). Trimming removed 6 bases from V and 4 bases from J, with 14 bases in between. The V gene's germline CDR1 is MNHEY and CDR2 SVGAGI. The CDR3 length is 14 residues. The CDR3 reads CASSLAGRSDTQYF. CDR3 coding DNA: TGTGCCAGCAGCCTAGCCGGAAGGTCAGATACGCAGTATTTT.

This clone showed up just once. The chain couples TRBV6-5 to TRBJ2-1; 7 bases map to TRBD1. This CDR3 spans 15 amino acids. Germline V lookup: CDR1 MNHEY, CDR2 SVGAGI. J lost 4 bases, V lost 5 bases, and 8 bases had no gene match. The CDR3 region has the DNA TGTGCCAGCAGTCCTGGACAGGCGCCTTACAATGAGCAGTTCTTC. Translating it yields CASSPGQAPYNEQFF.

This rearrangement joins TRBV6-6 to TRBJ2-5; TRBD2 matches 8 bases. Germline CDR1 is MNHNY and CDR2 is SVGAGI (reference sequence). The CDR3 runs to 14 residues. After removal of 4 bases from V and 9 bases from J, the junction contained 10 bases not matched to a gene. The CDR3 here is CASSWSAGGQAQYF. CDR3 bases: TGTGCCAGCAGTTGGTCGGCGGGAGGTCAGGCCCAGTACTTC.

The V gene is TRBV27, the J gene TRBJ1-1; TRBD1 matches 7 bases. The CDR3 runs 13 residues. The V segment lost 8 bases and the J segment 5 bases; nucleotides outside the gene matches: 8. Germline CDR1 MNHEY, CDR2 SMNVEV (reference sequence). CDR3 bases: TGTGCCAGCCGAATAGGGACAGTTACTGAAGCTTTCTTT. Encoded protein: CASRIGTVTEAFF.

As concerns this clone: The junction and the germline gene differ at one end; a read error may be behind it. The gene calls are TRBV11-2 and TRBJ2-5; 7 bases match TRBD1. The CDR3 runs to 14 residues. Per germline, CDR1 SGHAT and CDR2 FQNNGV. DNA for the CDR3: TGTGCCAGCAGCTTCCGGGACAGCCAAGAGAGCCAGTACTTC. It translates to CASSFRDSQESQYF. Full variable domain (rest looked up from reference TRBV11-2 and TRBJ2-5): EAGVAQSPRYKIIEKRQSVAFWCNPISGHATLYWYQQILGQGPKLLIQFQNNGVVDDSQLPKDRFSAERLKGVDSTLKIQPAKLEDSAVYLCASSFRDSQESQYFGPGTRLLVL.

The chain joins TRBV7-9 to TRBJ2-5; possible D gene TRBD1, 5 bases. CDR1 is SEHNR and CDR2 is FQNEAQ in the germline V gene (reference sequence). The CDR3 contains 15 residues. V gave up 3 bases and J gave up 4 bases, with 15 bases separating them. This chain's CDR3 is CASSFSGSSRETQYF. For the CDR3, the DNA is TGTGCCAGCAGCTTTTCAGGGTCGAGTCGAGAGACCCAGTACTTC.